This TCR beta chain was identified during a study of blood T cell repertoires in COVID-19. Clones were read by immunoSEQ multiplex PCR, and TCRdb kept only the in-frame ones, dropping some. The sample shows around 110,000 clones, less than 90% of them seen only once. Specimen: peripheral blood. The source of this sequence is a human donor in a cohort sampled during active COVID-19.

The CDR3 loop reads CASSAGLAATSSTGELFF. The CDR3 DNA follows: TGCGCCAGCAGCGCGGGACTAGCGGCCACCTCGTCCACCGGGGAGCTGTTTTTT. The rearrangement joins TRBV4-3 to TRBJ2-2, with 11 bases matching TRBD2. From germline, CDR1 is LGHNA and CDR2 YSLEER. The trim removed 5 bases at V and 4 bases at J, leaving 12 bases unmatched. CDR3 length: 18 residues.